This section outlines one T cell receptor beta chain sequence together with its context. A single count supports this clone. The specificity of this receptor is unknown. Within one base of it there is no much larger clone, and no base qualities were kept. This entry belongs to a study of OX40 agonist ivuxolimab in advanced cancers. Broadly, across the study: Ivuxolimab was an agonistic, fully human IgG2 monoclonal antibody directed against OX40 (CD134), a costimulatory receptor. Intravenous ivuxolimab was administered to patients every 2 weeks at six dose levels: 0.01, 0.1, 0.3, 1.5, 3 and 10 mg/kg. Of the approximately 50 dose-escalation patients, hepatocellular carcinoma was present in about 20, melanoma in roughly 15, renal cell carcinoma in 9 and head and neck cancer in 9. A male proportion of roughly 85% and a mean age of approximately 58 years, ranging from about 23 to 90, were recorded for the dose-escalation cohort. Patients were allowed to have had prior anti-PD-1, anti-PD-L1 or anti-CTLA-4 therapy, and about 40% of the dose-escalation patients had been treated with checkpoint inhibitors. Partial responses were achieved by three dose-escalation patients, of whom one had hepatocellular carcinoma and two had cutaneous melanoma. The point of sequencing TCRbeta in the periphery was to test whether ivuxolimab changed TCR sequence diversity and drove clonal T-cell expansion. The paper covers the monotherapy dose-escalation part of the phase I ivuxolimab trial, which included N of about 56 patients.

General study outcomes and caveats: After ivuxolimab, more expanded clones were found on average in CD8+ T cells than in CD4+ T cells. Which antigens the clonally expanded peripheral T cells were specific for was not determined. Low levels of normalized T-cell clonal expansion were also seen in some patients who did not respond. At doses of 0.1 to 3.0 mg/kg, clonal expansion of both CD4+ and CD8+ T cells in blood was seen between baseline and week 6. In the 0.1-3.0 mg/kg groups, partial responders had among the lowest normalized peripheral clonal expansion, particularly in CD8+ T cells.

The trial excluded patients who had a history of autoimmune disease or who were on systemic immunosuppression. Peripheral blood for TCR sequencing was drawn from every dose cohort at baseline, at cycle 4 day 1 and at cycle 7 day 1. Samples were obtained from an open-label, multicenter, first-in-human phase I dose-escalation trial of ivuxolimab. The trial enrolled adults with locally advanced or metastatic head and neck squamous cell, hepatocellular, melanoma or renal cell carcinoma. Before TCR sequencing, CD4+ T cells and CD8+ T cells from peripheral blood were sorted into separate populations. Between the V and J ends, shortened by 2 bases and 0 bases respectively, the junction contains 14 bases. The germline V gene (reference sequence) gives CDR1 as MNHEY and CDR2 as SMNVEV. The cysteine opens and the phenylalanine closes a CDR3 of 18 amino acids. CDR3 DNA is the only sequence kept; it has 54 bases, read in frame from the first base.

Genomic DNA was isolated from the sorted cells so that the TCRbeta CDR3 region could be sequenced. The immunoSEQ Assay was used for sequencing of TCRbeta CDR3 regions. Sourced from immuneACCESS, this table was stored by TCRdb with only in-frame sequences that have V and J called. A share of the clones is absent; for the studies checked, an unresolved V gene accounts for under half, and the remainder has no known explanation. Present in this sample are around 70,000 clones, about 87% of which were seen just once. Of the sample, roughly 7.1% falls within the top ten clones. This TCR was sampled from an adult with an advanced solid tumor such as melanoma, head and neck, liver or kidney cancer. Recombination linked TRBV27 to TRBJ1-6; a tentative D match to TRBD1 spans 5 bases. This sample comprised CD4+ or CD8+ T cells sorted from blood, obtained in a trial of the OX40 agonist ivuxolimab. The CDR3 sequence is CASSLRRGRSSYNSPLHF. The DNA sequence follows: TGTGCCAGCAGTTTACGAAGGGGCAGGAGCTCCTATAATTCACCCCTCCACTTT.